This T cell receptor (beta chain) was captured by sequencing in a study of control samples from healthy donors and cancer patients. The data were produced by immunoSEQ multiplex PCR, yet TCRdb's version contains in-frame clones alone and is incomplete. Of under 450,000 clones listed, roughly 90% are singletons. This receptor was identified in a man in his forties with head and neck cancer. Material for sequencing was PBMCs.

The CDR3 sequence is CASSNKRFYEQYF. CDR3 DNA sequence: TGTGCCAGCAGTAATAAAAGGTTCTACGAGCAGTACTTC. V usage is TRBV7-8 and J usage is TRBJ2-7; the D is unclear. The CDR3 loop spans 13 amino acids. The V gene lost 6 bases and the J gene lost 3 bases, with 12 bases spanning the gap. Germline V CDR1 and CDR2: SGHVS, FQNEAQ.